The rows below give T cell receptor beta chains drawn from one sample of a study of cytomegalovirus exposure and HLA in healthy donors. Here immunoSEQ multiplex PCR was the method, and the copy in TCRdb shows in-frame clones only, minus some. The top ten hold approximately 13% of the sample, which has 100,000 to 150,000 clones, around 80% seen once. Sequenced sample: PBMCs. The receptors were sampled from a woman aged 60-75 years in good health and CMV-seropositive. Each CDR3 is given with its conserved first and last residue. Each record gives: V gene, CDR3 protein.

>TRBV25-1
CASSVSVGTGDYNEQFF
>TRBV19
CASREGRDYEQYF
>TRBV2
CATRQGGSGAFF
>TRBV27
CASSFGLRSNQPQHF
>TRBV10-2
CASGRLAVAKNIQYF
>TRBV19
CASSPIKRGQGSEKLFF
>TRBV19
CASSKPGGMTGANVLTF
>TRBV6-5
CASSYSRQGGDTQYF
>TRBV11-1
CASSLVDAGAVRTEAFF
>TRBV20-1
CSAEPVREAFF
>TRBV7-6
CASSLAPLGQGADIQYF
>TRBV5-5
CASSRQGTGEAFF
>TRBV6-5
CASSPGTGYGYTF
>TRBV4-3
CASSHLVIRGGDYNEQFF
>TRBV7-2
CASSLQSGGSSYEQYF
>TRBV18
CASSLDRENQPQHF
>TRBV9
CASSVGGDQYEQYF
>TRBV5-4
CASSQIRQGAYGYTF
>TRBV2
CASSEDREIGYTF
>TRBV9
CASSQDNRRGRSGANVLTF
>TRBV6-6
CASNLDRARTDTQYF
>TRBV11-1
CASSPTGTGNNYGYTF
>TRBV2
CASVRQATTNEKLFF
>TRBV15
CATSRQGAGNTIYF
>TRBV6-5
CASSYGGGGQPQHF
>TRBV25-1
CASSGPDRGITEAFF